This note documents a single T cell receptor beta chain sequence. MiXCR, run by TCRdb on the RT-PCR reads, gives a single entry per CDR3 protein. The data contain approximately 720,000 distinct CDR3 sequences, approximately 15% of them singletons. CDR1 and CDR2 from the germline V gene are SGHTA and FQGNSA. CDR3 length: 15 amino acids. Trimming at V came to 7 bases and at J to 3 bases, leaving 8 bases not matched to a gene. The TCR comes from a female donor in good health, serving as a healthy control. The sequenced material came from memory CD4+ T cells from blood. J is TRBJ2-7 and V is TRBV7-2, with TRBD2 matching 11 bases. Here the CDR3 reads CASIHTSGGIYEQYF. As DNA, the CDR3 is TGTGCCAGCATCCATACTAGCGGGGGAATCTACGAGCAGTACTTC.